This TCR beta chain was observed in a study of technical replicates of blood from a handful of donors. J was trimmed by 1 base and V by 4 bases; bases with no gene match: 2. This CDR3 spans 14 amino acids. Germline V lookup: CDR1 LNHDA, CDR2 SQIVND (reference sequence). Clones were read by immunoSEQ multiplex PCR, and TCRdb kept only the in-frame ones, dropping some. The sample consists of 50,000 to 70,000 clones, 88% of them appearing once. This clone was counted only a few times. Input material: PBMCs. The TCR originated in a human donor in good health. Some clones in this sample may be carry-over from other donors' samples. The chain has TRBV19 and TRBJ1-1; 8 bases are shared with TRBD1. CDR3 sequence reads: CASSNGQGNTEAFF. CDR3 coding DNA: TGTGCCAGTAGTAACGGACAGGGGAACACTGAAGCTTTCTTT.